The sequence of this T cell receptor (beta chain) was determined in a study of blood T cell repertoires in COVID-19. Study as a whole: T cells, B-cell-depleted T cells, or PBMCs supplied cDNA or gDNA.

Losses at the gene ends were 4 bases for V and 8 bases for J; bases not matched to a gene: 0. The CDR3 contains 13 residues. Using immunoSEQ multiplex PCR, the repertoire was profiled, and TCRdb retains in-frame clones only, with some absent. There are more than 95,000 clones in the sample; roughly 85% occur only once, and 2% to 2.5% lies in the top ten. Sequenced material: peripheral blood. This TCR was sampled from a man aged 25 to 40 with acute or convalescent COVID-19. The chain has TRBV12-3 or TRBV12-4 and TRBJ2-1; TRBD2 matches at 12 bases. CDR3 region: CASSWTSGDEQFF. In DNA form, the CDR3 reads TGTGCCAGCAGTTGGACTAGCGGGGATGAGCAGTTCTTC.